This TCR beta chain emerged from a study of cytomegalovirus exposure and HLA in healthy donors. 13 Jbeta primers and 60 Vbeta primers were used for the PCR. Sequencing used immunoSEQ multiplex PCR; TCRdb keeps in-frame clones, though not all of them. The table records some 170,000 clones, roughly 80% of them present only once. The CDR3 is 16 amino acids. The V gene's germline CDR1 is ENHRY and CDR2 SYGVKD. The ends lost 4 bases at V and 4 bases at J; junction bases unmatched: 9. The chain uses TRBV10-3 and TRBJ2-7; TRBD2 matches at 11 bases. Input material: PBMCs. The source of this sequence is a man aged 30 to 39 in good health and CMV-seropositive. CDR3 in DNA: TGTGCCATCAGTGCGATACTAGCGGGGGTCCCTTACGAGCAGTACTTC. Translating gives CAISAILAGVPYEQYF.